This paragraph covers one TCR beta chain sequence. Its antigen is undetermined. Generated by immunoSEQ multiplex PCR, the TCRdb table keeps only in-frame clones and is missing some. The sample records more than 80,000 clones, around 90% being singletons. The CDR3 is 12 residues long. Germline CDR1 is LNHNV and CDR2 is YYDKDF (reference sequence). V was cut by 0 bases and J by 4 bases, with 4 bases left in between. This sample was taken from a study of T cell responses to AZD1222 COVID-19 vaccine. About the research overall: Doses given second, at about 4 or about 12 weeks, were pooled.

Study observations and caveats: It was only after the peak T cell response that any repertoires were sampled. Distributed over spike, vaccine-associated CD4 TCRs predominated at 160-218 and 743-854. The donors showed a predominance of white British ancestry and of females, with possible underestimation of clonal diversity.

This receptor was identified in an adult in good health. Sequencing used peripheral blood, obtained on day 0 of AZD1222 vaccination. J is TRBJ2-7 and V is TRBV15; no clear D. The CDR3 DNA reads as TGTGCCACCAGCAGAGATTTTTACGAGCAGTACTTC. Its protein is CATSRDFYEQYF.